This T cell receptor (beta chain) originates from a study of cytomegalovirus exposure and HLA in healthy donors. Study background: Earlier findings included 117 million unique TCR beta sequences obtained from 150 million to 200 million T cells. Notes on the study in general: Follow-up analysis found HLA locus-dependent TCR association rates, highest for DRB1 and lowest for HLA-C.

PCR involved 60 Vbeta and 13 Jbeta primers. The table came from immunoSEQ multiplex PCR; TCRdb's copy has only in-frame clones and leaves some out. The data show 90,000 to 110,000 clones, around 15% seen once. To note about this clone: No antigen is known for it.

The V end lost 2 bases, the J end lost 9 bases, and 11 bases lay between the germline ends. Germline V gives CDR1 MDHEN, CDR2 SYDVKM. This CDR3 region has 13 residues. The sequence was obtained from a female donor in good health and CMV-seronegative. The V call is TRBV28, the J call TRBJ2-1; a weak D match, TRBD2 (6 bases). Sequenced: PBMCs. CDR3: CASSLPWTTEQFF. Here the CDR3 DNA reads TGTGCCAGCAGTTTACCCTGGACTACTGAGCAGTTCTTC.